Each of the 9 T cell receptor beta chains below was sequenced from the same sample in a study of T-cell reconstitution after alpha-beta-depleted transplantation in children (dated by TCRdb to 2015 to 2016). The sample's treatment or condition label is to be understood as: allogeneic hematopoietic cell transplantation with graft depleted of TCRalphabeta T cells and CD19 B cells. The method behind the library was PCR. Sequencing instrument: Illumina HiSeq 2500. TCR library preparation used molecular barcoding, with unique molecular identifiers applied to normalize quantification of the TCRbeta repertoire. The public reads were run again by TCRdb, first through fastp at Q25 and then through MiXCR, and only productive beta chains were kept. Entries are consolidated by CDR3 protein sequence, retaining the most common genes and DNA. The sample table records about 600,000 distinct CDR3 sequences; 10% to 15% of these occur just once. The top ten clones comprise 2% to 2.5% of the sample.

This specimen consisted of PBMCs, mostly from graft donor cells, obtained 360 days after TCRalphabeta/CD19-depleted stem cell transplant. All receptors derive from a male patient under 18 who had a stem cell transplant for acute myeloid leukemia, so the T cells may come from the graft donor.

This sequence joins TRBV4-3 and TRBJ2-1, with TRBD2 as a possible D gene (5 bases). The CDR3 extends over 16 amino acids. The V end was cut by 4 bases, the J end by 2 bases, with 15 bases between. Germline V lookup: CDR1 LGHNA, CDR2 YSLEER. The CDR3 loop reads CASSRSVAPTYNEQFF. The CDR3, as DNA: TGCGCCAGCAGCCGGTCGGTAGCGCCTACCTACAATGAGCAGTTCTTC.

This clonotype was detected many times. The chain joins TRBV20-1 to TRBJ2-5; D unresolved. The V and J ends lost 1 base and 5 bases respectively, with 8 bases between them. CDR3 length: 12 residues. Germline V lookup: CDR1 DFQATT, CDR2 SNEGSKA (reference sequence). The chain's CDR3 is CSARGGPETQYF. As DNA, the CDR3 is TGCAGTGCTAGAGGGGGTCCGGAGACCCAGTACTTC.

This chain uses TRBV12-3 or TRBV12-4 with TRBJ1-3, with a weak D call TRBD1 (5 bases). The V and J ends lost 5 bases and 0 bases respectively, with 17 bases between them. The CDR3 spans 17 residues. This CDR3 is CASSPGTALGSGNTIYF. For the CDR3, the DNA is TGTGCCAGCAGTCCGGGGACGGCATTGGGCTCTGGAAACACCATATATTTT.

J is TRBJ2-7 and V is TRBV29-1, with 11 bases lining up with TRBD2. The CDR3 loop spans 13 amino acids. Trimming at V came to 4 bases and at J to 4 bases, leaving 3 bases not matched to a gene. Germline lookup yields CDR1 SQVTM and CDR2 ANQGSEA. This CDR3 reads CSVGVAGGYEQYF. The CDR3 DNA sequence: TGCAGCGTTGGGGTAGCGGGAGGGTACGAGCAGTACTTC.

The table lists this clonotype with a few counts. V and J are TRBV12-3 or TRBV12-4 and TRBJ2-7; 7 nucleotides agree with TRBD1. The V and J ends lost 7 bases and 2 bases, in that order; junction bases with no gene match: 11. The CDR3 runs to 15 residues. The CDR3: CASTPGTAATYEQYF. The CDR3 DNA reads TGTGCCAGCACCCCAGGGACAGCAGCAACCTACGAGCAGTACTTC.

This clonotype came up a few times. DNA for the CDR3: TGTGCCAGTAGTATTAGCGGACTTTACAATGAGCAGTTCTTC. It codes for CASSISGLYNEQFF. The rearrangement joins TRBV19 to TRBJ2-1; maybe TRBD2 (6 bases). V was trimmed by 3 bases and J by 4 bases, leaving 10 bases between them. Germline V lookup: CDR1 LNHDA, CDR2 SQIVND (reference sequence). This CDR3 has 14 amino acids.

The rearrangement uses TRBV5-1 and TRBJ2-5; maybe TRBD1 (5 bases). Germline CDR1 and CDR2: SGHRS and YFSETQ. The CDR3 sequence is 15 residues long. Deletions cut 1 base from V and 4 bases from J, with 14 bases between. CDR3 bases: TGCGCCAGCAGCTTGATTGACAGCCTGGGAGAGACCCAGTACTTC. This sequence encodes CASSLIDSLGETQYF.

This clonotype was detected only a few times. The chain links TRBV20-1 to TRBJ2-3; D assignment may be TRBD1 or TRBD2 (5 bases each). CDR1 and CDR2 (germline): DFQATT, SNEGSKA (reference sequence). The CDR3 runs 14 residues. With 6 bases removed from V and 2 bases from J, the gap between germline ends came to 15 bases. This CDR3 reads CSAPGPPYTDTQYF. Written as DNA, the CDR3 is TGCAGTGCGCCGGGACCGCCGTACACAGATACGCAGTATTTT.

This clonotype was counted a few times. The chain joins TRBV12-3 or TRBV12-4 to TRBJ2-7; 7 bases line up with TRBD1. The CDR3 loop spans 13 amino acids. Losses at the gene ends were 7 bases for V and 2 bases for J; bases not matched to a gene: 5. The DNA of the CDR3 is TGTGCCAGCAAACGGGACAGCACCTACGAGCAGTACTTC. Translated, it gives CASKRDSTYEQYF.